The subject of this entry is one T cell receptor beta chain. No antigen is known for it. This sample includes further DNA sequences coding for the same CDR3. The study ran the assay at deep level. Assay: immunoSEQ multiplex PCR; the TCRdb copy retains only in-frame clones and omits some. The sample lists about 2.1 million clones, over 85% occurring once. The data stem from a study of shared clonotypes between healthy human individuals. Study-wide results and caveats: Measured sharing among donors was expected to vary with sequencing depth.

Germline CDR1 is LGHNA and CDR2 is YNFKEQ. There are 15 residues in the CDR3. The germline V and J ends were trimmed by 0 bases and 1 base, with 7 bases remaining between them. Naivety among CD8 cells was defined by CD45RO negativity and positive CCR7 selection, thereby excluding terminally differentiated effector memory CD45RA+ cells. V is TRBV4-2 and J is TRBJ1-5; possible D gene TRBD1, 5 bases. Input material: naive CD8+ T cells from PBMCs. The receptor was derived from a man aged 18 to 35 in good health. Some clones in this sample may be carry-over from other donors' samples. CDR3 sequence (DNA): TGTGCCAGCAGCCAAGATAGGGGCAGCAATCAGCCCCAGCATTTT. Translating gives CASSQDRGSNQPQHF.